The 6 T cell receptor beta chains in this list originate from one sample, sequenced in a study of beta chain features in type 1 diabetes (dated by TCRdb to the late 2010s). Broader findings and caveats from the paper: In all four CD4+ subsets, TCRB CDR3 length was moderately but significantly shorter in type 1 diabetes patients.

Their specific antigens are unknown. Library method: the immunoSEQ multiplex PCR assay. The entire amount of isolated RNA was reverse transcribed using the High Capacity cDNA Reverse Transcription Kit, so the sequenced TCRB transcripts were expressed ones. Sourced from immuneACCESS, this table was stored by TCRdb with only in-frame sequences that have V and J called. A share of the clones is absent; for the studies checked, an unresolved V gene accounts for under half, and the remainder has no known explanation. Present in this sample are about 260,000 clones, 20% to 25% of which were seen just once. 0.012% of the sample is held by the ten biggest clonotypes. Sequences were obtained from naive CD4+ T cells from blood. This sample's cell subset or site label indicates: true naive CD4+ T cells. Receptors originate from a woman in her twenties or thirties with type 1 diabetes.

This clone has just a few counts. This chain links TRBV5-6 with TRBJ2-1, with D tentatively TRBD2 (6 bases). Looked up from germline, CDR1 is SGHDT and CDR2 is YYEEEE. The length of the CDR3 is 16 residues. Trimming stripped 0 bases from V and 4 bases from J, with 14 bases between. The CDR3 DNA follows: TGTGCCAGCAGCTTGGGCGGGGCGATGAGGTACAATGAGCAGTTCTTC. Its translation is CASSLGGAMRYNEQFF.

The chain couples TRBV7-3 to TRBJ2-1; TRBD2 might be the D (6 bases). V was shortened by 4 bases and J by 1 base, with 11 bases between the two germline ends. Germline V CDR1 and CDR2: SGHTA, FQGTGA. The CDR3 loop spans 15 amino acids. CDR3 DNA sequence: TGTGCCAGCAGCTCCGACGGGAGTTCCTACAATGAGCAGTTCTTC. Its protein product is CASSSDGSSYNEQFF.

This clone was observed a few times. The rearrangement links TRBV9 to TRBJ2-7; D uncertain. CDR3 size: 14 residues. V gave up 0 bases and J gave up 2 bases, with 9 bases separating them. Germline V gene lookup returns CDR1 SGDLS and CDR2 YYNGEE. In DNA form, the CDR3 reads TGTGCCAGCAGCGTAGAAGCATCCACCTACGAGCAGTACTTC. Protein: CASSVEASTYEQYF.

The chain joins TRBV30 to TRBJ2-2; 8 bases fit TRBD1. J lost 6 bases, V lost 1 base, and 4 bases had no gene match. Germline assignment: CDR1 GTSNPN and CDR2 SVGIG (reference sequence). CDR3 length: 14 residues. CDR3 nucleotide sequence: TGTGCCTGGAGTGGCAGGGGGCGGGCCGGGGAGCTGTTTTTT. This gives the protein CAWSGRGRAGELFF.

This clone was recorded a few times. This chain links TRBV18 with TRBJ1-1, with unresolved D. The CDR3 totals 16 residues. The V end was cut by 3 bases, the J end by 0 bases, with 14 bases between. The germline CDR1 and CDR2 sequences are KGHSH and LQKENI. The CDR3 sequence: CASSPRQNSMNTEAFF. DNA for the CDR3: TGTGCCAGCTCACCGAGACAAAACAGCATGAACACTGAAGCTTTCTTT.

Only one count was recorded for this clone. The rearrangement joins TRBV18 to TRBJ1-2; TRBD1 matches 8 bases. The CDR3 contains 15 residues. Looked up from germline, CDR1 is KGHSH and CDR2 is LQKENI. Trimming took 4 bases from V and 1 from J; bases not matched to a gene: 5. In DNA, the CDR3 is TGTGCCAGCTCACATCCGACAGGGGTTAACTATGGCTACACCTTC. This sequence encodes CASSHPTGVNYGYTF.